This T cell receptor beta chain came from a study of response to subunit inactivated influenza vaccine. Findings of the study overall: Few additional T cells are recruited per seasonal influenza vaccination, authors suggested.

This clonotype showed up many times. Its target is unknown. TCRdb re-called the RT-PCR reads with MiXCR, one entry per CDR3 protein. The sample holds 610,000 or so distinct CDR3 sequences; roughly 15% are singletons and the top ten take around 10%. The CDR3 spans 13 residues. The germline V gene encodes CDR1 SNHLY and CDR2 FYNNEI. V gave up 6 bases and J gave up 1 base; unmatched junction bases: 2. Here the sequenced sample was PBMCs from blood, taken 12 days after vaccination. The chain joins TRBV2 to TRBJ2-7, with TRBD1 matching over 8 bases. This sequence was found in a man aged 50 to 60 who received an inactivated influenza vaccine. CDR3 region: CASRRDRSYEQYF. CDR3 sequence (DNA): TGTGCCAGCAGGAGGGACAGGTCCTACGAGCAGTACTTC. The full variable domain, rest sourced from reference TRBV2 and TRBJ2-7, is EPEVTQTPSHQVTQMGQEVILRCVPISNHLYFYWYRQILGQKVEFLVSFYNNEISEKSEIFDDQFSVERPDGSNFTLKIRSTKLEDSAMYFCASRRDRSYEQYFGPGTRLTVT.